One sample yielded the 26 T cell receptor beta chains listed below, sequenced in a study of response to subunit inactivated influenza vaccine. MiXCR, run by TCRdb on the RT-PCR reads, gives a single entry per CDR3 protein. The sample records more than 150,000 distinct CDR3 sequences, about a tenth being singletons. The starting material was non-naive T cells sorted from PBMCs, obtained on the day of vaccination. The source of these receptors is a man aged 50 to 59 who received an inactivated influenza vaccine.

Notes on this clonotype: The germline gene is not matched at one end of the junction; a read error may be the cause. CDR3 amino acids: CASTLLGGGDSPLHF. CDR3 in DNA: TGTGCCAGCACCTTACTCGGGGGAGGCGATTCACCCCTCCACTTT. This chain uses TRBV7-2 with TRBJ1-6; TRBD1 is a possible D gene (5 bases). The germline CDR1 and CDR2 sequences are SGHTA and FQGNSA. CDR3 length: 15 residues. Looking up the rest from reference TRBV7-2 and TRBJ1-6 gives the full variable domain: GAGVSQSPSNKVTEKGKDVELRCDPISGHTALYWYRQSLGQGLEFLIYFQGNSAPDKSGLPSDRFSAERTGGSVSTLTIQRTQQEDSAVYLCASTLLGGGDSPLHFGNGTRLTVT.

V is TRBV9 and J is TRBJ2-1, with TRBD2 as a possible D gene (5 bases). V was pared by 6 bases and J by 0 bases, with 10 bases between. The CDR3 spans 14 residues. Germline-derived CDR1 and CDR2 are SGDLS and YYNGEE. The CDR3, as DNA: TGTGCCAGCAACCCGGGGAGCTCCTACAATGAGCAGTTCTTC. The encoded protein is CASNPGSSYNEQFF.

The table lists this clonotype with a few counts. The chain links TRBV20-1 to TRBJ2-1; 12 bases align to TRBD2. CDR3 size: 14 residues. The germline gives CDR1 DFQATT, CDR2 SNEGSKA (reference sequence). The ends lost 6 bases at V and 2 bases at J; junction bases unmatched: 2. CDR3: CSARTSGAYNEQFF. The DNA for the CDR3 is TGCAGTGCCCGGACTAGCGGGGCCTACAATGAGCAGTTCTTC.

This clonotype occurred a few times. The chain is built from TRBV7-9 and TRBJ2-1; D is perhaps TRBD2 (5 bases). Germline CDR1 is SEHNR and CDR2 is FQNEAQ (reference sequence). Trimming stripped 3 bases from V and 4 bases from J, with 10 bases between. The CDR3 covers 14 residues. CDR3 amino acids: CASSFDYTYNEQFF. The CDR3, as DNA: TGTGCCAGCAGCTTCGACTATACTTACAATGAGCAGTTCTTC.

The V call is TRBV7-3, the J call TRBJ2-5, with TRBD2 as a possible D gene (6 bases). Germline CDR1 reads SGHTA; CDR2 reads FQGTGA. The length of the CDR3 is 13 residues. V was cut by 4 bases and J by 5 bases, with 11 bases left in between. CDR3 coding DNA: TGTGCCAGCAGCTACGGGAGTCTGGAGACCCAGTACTTC. Its translation: CASSYGSLETQYF. Based on the CDR3 plus reference TRBV7-3 and TRBJ2-5, the full variable domain is GAGVSQTPSNKVTEKGKYVELRCDPISGHTALYWYRQSLGQGPEFLIYFQGTGAADDSGLPNDRFFAVRPEGSVSTLKIQRTERGDSAVYLCASSYGSLETQYFGPGTRLLVL.

Points on this clonotype: This could be a read error, since a much larger clone is one nucleotide away. The V and J genes are TRBV5-5 and TRBJ1-5; D possibly corresponds to TRBD1 (5 bases). Germline CDR1 is SGHKS and CDR2 is YYEKEE (reference sequence). The CDR3 sequence is 16 residues long. V was cut by 2 bases and J by 3 bases, with 15 bases left in between. The CDR3 coding sequence is TGTGCCAGCAGCTTAAGTCCGGGACTTTTCAATCAGCCCCAGCATTTT. This sequence encodes CASSLSPGLFNQPQHF.

This clonotype was seen repeatedly, ten times or more. The chain uses TRBV12-3 or TRBV12-4 and TRBJ2-1; 7 nucleotides match TRBD1. The V segment lost 7 bases and the J segment 9 bases; nucleotides outside the gene matches: 6. There are 12 residues in the CDR3. The CDR3 DNA sequence: TGTGCCAGCACCCAGGGGGTCGGTGAGCAGTTCTTC. Translation gives CASTQGVGEQFF.

The table lists this clonotype with many counts. V gene TRBV7-9 combines with J gene TRBJ2-3; D is possibly TRBD1 or TRBD2 (5 bases each). The germline CDR1 and CDR2 sequences are SEHNR and FQNEAQ (reference sequence). The CDR3 runs to 17 residues. The V and J ends lost 0 bases and 3 bases respectively, with 16 bases between them. The CDR3 DNA reads as TGTGCCAGCAGCTTAGCGGGACCCACAGAACGGACAGATACGCAGTATTTT. This gives the protein CASSLAGPTERTDTQYF.

The chain is built from TRBV2 and TRBJ2-5, with D possibly TRBD1 on 5 matching bases. The germline V gene has CDR1 SNHLY and CDR2 FYNNEI. The length of the CDR3 is 12 residues. Trimming cost V 8 bases and J 6 bases, with 13 bases left between them. This CDR3 is CASSAGLQTQYF. The CDR3 region has the DNA TGTGCCAGCTCTGCAGGGCTACAGACCCAGTACTTC.

The V and J genes are TRBV20-1 and TRBJ2-5; D gene unclear. From germline, CDR1 is DFQATT and CDR2 SNEGSKA (reference sequence). The length of the CDR3 is 14 residues. Trimming stripped 3 bases from V and 3 bases from J, with 14 bases between. The CDR3 DNA reads TGCAGTGCTAGCGTTAACAGCTTCGAAGAGACCCAGTACTTC. This gives the protein CSASVNSFEETQYF.

This clonotype was counted a few times. The genes are TRBV5-5 and TRBJ1-1; D uncertain. CDR3 length equals 15 residues. Germline values: CDR1 SGHKS, CDR2 YYEKEE (reference sequence). Deletions cut 0 bases from V and 0 bases from J, with 9 bases between. For the CDR3, the DNA is TGTGCCAGCAGCTTGGCGACGGGATTGAACACTGAAGCTTTCTTT. It yields the protein CASSLATGLNTEAFF.

The chain combines TRBV6-1 with TRBJ2-6; the D is unclear. V lost 10 bases to trimming and J lost 2 bases, with 9 bases between them. The V gene's germline CDR1 is MNHNS and CDR2 SASEGT. The CDR3 is 13 residues long. CDR3 nucleotides: TGTGCCACCTATCGGGCTGGGGCCAACGTCCTGACTTTC. Amino acid sequence: CATYRAGANVLTF.

The rearrangement joins TRBV5-6 to TRBJ2-5; TRBD1 matches 8 bases. Germline V CDR1 and CDR2: SGHDT, YYEEEE. V was clipped by 7 bases and J by 5 bases; unmatched bases: 7. This CDR3 is built from 13 residues. The CDR3 coding sequence is TGTGCCAGCGGACGGACAGGGTGGGAGACCCAGTACTTC. Amino acid sequence: CASGRTGWETQYF. Full variable domain (missing parts from reference TRBV5-6 and TRBJ2-5): DAGVTQSPTHLIKTRGQQVTLRCSPKSGHDTVSWYQQALGQGPQFIFQYYEEEERQRGNFPDRFSGHQFPNYSSELNVNALLLGDSALYLCASGRTGWETQYFGPGTRLLVL.

This clonotype was observed a few times. The V call is TRBV5-8, the J call TRBJ2-3; TRBD2 might be the D (5 bases). Trimming cost V 4 bases and J 8 bases, with 23 bases left between them. The CDR3 has 16 residues. Germline loops: CDR1 SGHTS, CDR2 YDEGEE. Written as DNA, the CDR3 is TGTGCCAGCAGCCCTCAACGGGGTAGCGTCGGAGGTACGCAGTATTTT. It encodes CASSPQRGSVGGTQYF.

There are a few counts of this clonotype. The chain has TRBV13 and TRBJ2-7; the D gene is possibly TRBD2 (7 bases). From germline, CDR1 is PRHDT and CDR2 FYEKMQ (reference sequence). This CDR3 comprises 18 residues. V shed 1 base and J shed 0 bases, with 19 bases lying between them. Written as DNA, the CDR3 is TGTGCCAGCAGCTTAGAGCCCCTCGGCGGGGGCGGCTCCTACGAGCAGTACTTC. It codes for CASSLEPLGGGGSYEQYF.

This chain joins TRBV5-5 and TRBJ1-5; D unclear. V gave up 1 base and J gave up 3 bases, with 11 bases separating them. From germline, CDR1 is SGHKS and CDR2 YYEKEE (reference sequence). The CDR3 sequence is 15 residues long. The CDR3 region is CASSLFGKNNQPQHF. CDR3 bases: TGTGCCAGCAGCTTGTTCGGGAAAAACAATCAGCCCCAGCATTTT.

The chain recombines TRBV7-2 with TRBJ2-2; TRBD2 aligns across 7 bases. CDR1 and CDR2 from the germline V gene are SGHTA and FQGNSA. The CDR3 spans 16 residues. V gave up 5 bases and J gave up 5 bases; unmatched junction bases: 11. The CDR3 coding sequence is TGTGCCAGCAGCCCCCCTTCGGGGGGAAAAACCGGGGAGCTGTTTTTT. It specifies CASSPPSGGKTGELFF.

There are a few counts of this clonotype. Written as DNA, the CDR3 is TGTGCCAGCAGCCAAGAGGGCAGGGGTTACACCGGGGAGCTGTTTTTT. Translated: CASSQEGRGYTGELFF. This sequence joins TRBV7-6 and TRBJ2-2, with D possibly TRBD1 on 6 matching bases. Trimming cost V 5 bases and J 3 bases, with 16 bases left between them. Per the germline V gene, CDR1 is SGHVS and CDR2 is FNYEAQ. This CDR3 region has 16 residues.

J is TRBJ2-1 and V is TRBV20-1; 12 bases line up with TRBD2. The V gene's germline CDR1 is DFQATT and CDR2 SNEGSKA (reference sequence). The CDR3 is made up of 16 amino acids. V lost 3 bases, J lost 7 bases, and 10 bases stayed unmatched. The CDR3 bases are TGCAGTGCTAGCCCATCTAGCGGGAGGGCCAAGAATGAGCAGTTCTTC. It specifies CSASPSSGRAKNEQFF.

The sample holds a few counts of this clonotype. CDR3 region: CASSQGDRDRVFF. The DNA of the CDR3 is TGCGCCAGCAGCCAAGGTGACCGGGACAGGGTGTTCTTC. The chain carries TRBV4-1 and TRBJ2-1, with TRBD1 matching over 9 bases. CDR3 length: 13 amino acids. Germline CDR1 is MGHRA and CDR2 is YSYEKL. The V gene end was trimmed by 1 base and the J gene end by 15 bases; junction bases not matched to a gene: 7.

In this sample, this clonotype turned up a few times. V usage is TRBV7-2 and J usage is TRBJ2-3, with TRBD2 matching over 7 bases. Germline values: CDR1 SGHTA, CDR2 FQGNSA. The CDR3 spans 14 residues. V shed 1 base, J shed 3 bases, and the junction held 1 base outside the gene matches. The CDR3 reads CASSLGTRTDTQYF. CDR3 nucleotide sequence: TGTGCCAGCAGCTTAGGGACTAGGACAGATACGCAGTATTTT.

This clonotype turned up a few times. The V gene is TRBV4-3, the J gene TRBJ1-4; TRBD1 is a possible D gene (6 bases). Germline loops: CDR1 LGHNA, CDR2 YSLEER. V gave up 3 bases and J gave up 7 bases, with 12 bases separating them. The CDR3 extends over 14 amino acids. CDR3 coding DNA: TGCGCCAGCAGCCAGGATAGGGGGTTTGAAAAACTGTTTTTT. This gives the protein CASSQDRGFEKLFF.

The rearrangement joins TRBV7-8 to TRBJ2-1; possibly TRBD1 or TRBD2 for D (6 bases each). The CDR3 is made up of 12 amino acids. V was cut by 4 bases and J by 12 bases, with 13 bases left in between. Germline assignment: CDR1 SGHVS and CDR2 FQNEAQ. CDR3 loop: CASSSEGGTQFF. The CDR3 DNA sequence: TGTGCCAGCAGCTCAGAGGGGGGAACGCAGTTCTTC.

This clonotype was seen a handful of times. The CDR3 DNA sequence: TGCAGTGCCGGGACTAGCGGGGCTCGACGCACAGATACGCAGTATTTT. It specifies CSAGTSGARRTDTQYF. The rearrangement uses TRBV20-1 and TRBJ2-3, with TRBD2 identical over 13 bases. The length of the CDR3 is 16 residues. V lost 6 bases and J lost 1; bases outside the gene matches: 7. CDR1 is DFQATT, CDR2 SNEGSKA, per germline (reference sequence).

Only a few counts were recorded for this clonotype. The rearrangement uses TRBV5-1 and TRBJ1-1, with D hard to call. The CDR3 loop spans 14 amino acids. Trimming shortened V by 1 base and J by 7 bases, and 14 bases separated the two germline ends. From germline, CDR1 is SGHRS and CDR2 YFSETQ. The CDR3 loop is CASSLSAGRSEAFF. The CDR3 region has the DNA TGCGCCAGCAGCTTGAGTGCGGGGAGGAGTGAAGCTTTCTTT.

This sequence joins TRBV20-1 and TRBJ2-7; no firm D call. This CDR3 contains 12 residues. Trimming cost V 3 bases and J 6 bases, with 12 bases left between them. The V gene's germline CDR1 is DFQATT and CDR2 SNEGSKA (reference sequence). The CDR3 DNA reads TGCAGTGCTAGTGTTGCTGAGCGCGAGCAGTACTTC. It encodes CSASVAEREQYF.